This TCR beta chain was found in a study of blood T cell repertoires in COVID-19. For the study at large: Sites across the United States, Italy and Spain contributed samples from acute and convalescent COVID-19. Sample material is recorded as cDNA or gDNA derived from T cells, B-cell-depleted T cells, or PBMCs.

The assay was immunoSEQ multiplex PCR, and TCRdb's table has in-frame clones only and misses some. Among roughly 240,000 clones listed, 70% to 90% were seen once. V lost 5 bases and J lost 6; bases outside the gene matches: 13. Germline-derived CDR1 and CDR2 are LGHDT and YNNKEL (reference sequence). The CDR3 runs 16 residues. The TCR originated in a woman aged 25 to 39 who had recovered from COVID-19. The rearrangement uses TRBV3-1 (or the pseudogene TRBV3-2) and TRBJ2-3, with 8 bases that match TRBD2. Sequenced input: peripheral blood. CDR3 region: CASSFRRGGRGDTQYF. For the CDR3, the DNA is TGTGCCAGCAGCTTTAGACGGGGGGGCCGGGGCGATACGCAGTATTTT.